The 14 T cell receptor beta chains below all came from one sample that was sequenced in a study of cytomegalovirus exposure and HLA in healthy donors. 60 Vbeta and 13 Jbeta primers were used in PCR. This table comes from immunoSEQ multiplex PCR, and its TCRdb copy is limited to in-frame clones, with some not included. Here the sample spans about 190,000 clones, approximately 86% being singletons. Sequenced input: PBMCs. The receptors stem from a woman aged 25 to 39 in good health and CMV-seronegative.

V gene TRBV13 combines with J gene TRBJ1-1; possible D gene TRBD1, 5 bases. There are 13 residues in the CDR3. In germline, CDR1 is PRHDT, CDR2 FYEKMQ (reference sequence). The ends were cut back, 7 bases at V and 4 bases at J, with 13 bases in the middle. The CDR3 here is CASTLERGTEAFF. CDR3 nucleotides: TGTGCCAGCACCCTTGAAAGGGGCACTGAAGCTTTCTTT.

CDR3 in amino acids: CASSETSVEYNEQFF. The CDR3 DNA sequence: TGTGCCAGCAGCGAAACTAGCGTGGAGTACAATGAGCAGTTCTTC. The chain links TRBV6-1 to TRBJ2-1, with 7 bases matching TRBD2. Per germline, CDR1 MNHNS and CDR2 SASEGT. The CDR3 sequence is 15 residues long. V lost 6 bases, J lost 4 bases, and 9 bases stayed unmatched.

The chain uses TRBV7-3 and TRBJ1-1; possibly TRBD1 for D (6 bases). Germline CDR1 is SGHTA and CDR2 is FQGTGA. The CDR3 has 13 amino acids. V lost 4 bases to trimming and J lost 1 base, with 7 bases between them. CDR3 sequence: CASSWGPNTEAFF. Here the CDR3 DNA reads TGTGCCAGCAGCTGGGGGCCGAACACTGAAGCTTTCTTT.

This clone was recorded only once. Without the conserved terminal phenylalanine or tryptophan, this CDR3 likely stems from a read error. The chain combines TRBV5-1 with TRBJ1-1; 8 positions match TRBD1. Germline trimming cut 1 base from V and 11 bases from J; bases unmatched to any gene: 31. Germline V CDR1 and CDR2: SGHRS, YFSETQ. The length of the CDR3 is 21 residues. The CDR3, as DNA: TGCGCCAGCAGCTTGAGGGCGGCAGGGGGCGGCGGATTCGGAGGGGGTATGATTGCTTTCCTT. Translated: CASSLRAAGGGGFGGGMIAFL.

This clone has just one count. The chain links TRBV5-4 to TRBJ2-7; TRBD2 agrees at 8 bases. CDR1 is SGHNT, CDR2 YYREEE, per germline (reference sequence). The CDR3 consists of 16 residues. V gave up 0 bases and J gave up 0 bases; unmatched junction bases: 5. Written as DNA, the CDR3 is TGTGCCAGCAGCTTGGTCCGCGGGAGGAACTCCTACGAGCAGTACTTC. The encoded protein is CASSLVRGRNSYEQYF. Looking up the rest from reference TRBV5-4 and TRBJ2-7 gives the full variable domain: ETGVTQSPTHLIKTRGQQVTLRCSSQSGHNTVSWYQQALGQGPQFIFQYYREEENGRGNFPPRFSGLQFPNYSSELNVNALELDDSALYLCASSLVRGRNSYEQYFGPGTRLTVT.

In this sample, this clone turned up once. The gene calls are TRBV7-9 and TRBJ2-7, with D perhaps TRBD2 (6 bases). Germline-derived CDR1 and CDR2 are SEHNR and FQNEAQ (reference sequence). This CDR3 has 15 amino acids. Trimming removed 4 bases at V and 4 bases at J, with 17 bases between. CDR3 DNA sequence: TGTGCCAGCAGCTCGGGGGACTCGCGTCGGTACGAGCAGTACTTC. As protein: CASSSGDSRRYEQYF. Complete variable domain (other parts from reference TRBV7-9 and TRBJ2-7): DTGVSQNPRHKITKRGQNVTFRCDPISEHNRLYWYRQTLGQGPEFLTYFQNEAQLEKSRLLSDRFSAERPKGSFSTLEIQRTEQGDSAMYLCASSSGDSRRYEQYFGPGTRLTVT.

Only a few counts were recorded for this clone. The chain combines TRBV4-1 with TRBJ1-1, with D hard to call. The V end was cut by 3 bases, the J end by 0 bases, with 14 bases between. The CDR3 has 16 amino acids. Germline CDR1 reads MGHRA; CDR2 reads YSYEKL. The chain's CDR3 is CASSHHPGLLNTEAFF. CDR3 nucleotides: TGCGCCAGCAGCCACCACCCTGGACTCTTGAACACTGAAGCTTTCTTT.

J is TRBJ1-4 and V is TRBV5-8; D is ambiguous. This CDR3 has 16 amino acids. The V end was cut by 2 bases, the J end by 7 bases, with 18 bases between. Germline-derived CDR1 and CDR2 are SGHTS and YDEGEE. The CDR3 is CASSFSGAGTGEKLFF. The CDR3 region has the DNA TGTGCCAGCAGCTTCTCAGGCGCCGGAACTGGTGAAAAACTGTTTTTT.

This chain links TRBV5-1 with TRBJ1-1; maybe TRBD1 (5 bases). This CDR3 comprises 14 residues. The V end was cut by 7 bases, the J end by 5 bases, with 18 bases between. The germline V gene encodes CDR1 SGHRS and CDR2 YFSETQ. This chain's CDR3 is CASDYTIRGTEAFF. The CDR3 bases are TGCGCCAGCGACTACACCATCCGGGGGACTGAAGCTTTCTTT. The entire variable domain, with the rest obtained from reference TRBV5-1 and TRBJ1-1, is as follows: KAGVTQTPRYLIKTRGQQVTLSCSPISGHRSVSWYQQTPGQGLQFLFEYFSETQRNKGNFPGRFSGRQFSNSRSEMNVSTLELGDSALYLCASDYTIRGTEAFFGQGTRLTVV.

The chain links TRBV28 to TRBJ2-7, with D maybe TRBD1 (6 bases). Germline-derived CDR1 and CDR2 are MDHEN and SYDVKM. Trimming stripped 8 bases from V and 1 base from J, with 15 bases between. The CDR3 runs 14 residues. The CDR3 DNA reads as TGTGCCAGCGGTGAACAGGGACCTTCCTACGAGCAGTACTTC. It yields the protein CASGEQGPSYEQYF.

The chain uses TRBV5-1 and TRBJ1-1; D unclear. The germline gives CDR1 SGHRS, CDR2 YFSETQ. Deletions cut 1 base from V and 2 bases from J, with 9 bases between. The length of the CDR3 is 14 residues. DNA for the CDR3: TGCGCCAGCAGCTTGAGTAGTCTCAACACTGAAGCTTTCTTT. As protein: CASSLSSLNTEAFF.

The chain links TRBV5-6 to TRBJ1-2; the match to TRBD1 covers 10 bases. The trim removed 4 bases at V and 3 bases at J, leaving 12 bases unmatched. The V gene's germline CDR1 is SGHDT and CDR2 YYEEEE. The CDR3 length is 17 residues. CDR3 sequence reads: CASSLRTGGDKHYGYTF. CDR3 DNA sequence: TGTGCCAGCAGCCTCAGGACAGGGGGAGATAAACACTATGGCTACACCTTC.

This clone was counted once. V and J are TRBV27 and TRBJ2-7; 10 bases are a match to TRBD2. J lost 6 bases, V lost 5 bases, and 13 bases had no gene match. CDR3 length: 16 amino acids. Germline CDR1 and CDR2: MNHEY and SMNVEV (reference sequence). The chain's CDR3 is CASSLYLSGGAAEQYF. The CDR3 DNA is TGTGCCAGCAGTCTGTACCTCAGCGGGGGGGCGGCCGAGCAGTACTTC.

This chain uses TRBV5-6 with TRBJ1-5, with 7 bases matching TRBD1. Germline V gene sequence: CDR1 SGHDT, CDR2 YYEEEE. CDR3 size: 16 residues. J lost 2 bases, V lost 1 base, and 6 bases had no gene match. CDR3 protein: CASSLTGDLGNQPQHF. CDR3 DNA sequence: TGTGCCAGCAGCTTGACAGGGGACCTTGGCAATCAGCCCCAGCATTTT.